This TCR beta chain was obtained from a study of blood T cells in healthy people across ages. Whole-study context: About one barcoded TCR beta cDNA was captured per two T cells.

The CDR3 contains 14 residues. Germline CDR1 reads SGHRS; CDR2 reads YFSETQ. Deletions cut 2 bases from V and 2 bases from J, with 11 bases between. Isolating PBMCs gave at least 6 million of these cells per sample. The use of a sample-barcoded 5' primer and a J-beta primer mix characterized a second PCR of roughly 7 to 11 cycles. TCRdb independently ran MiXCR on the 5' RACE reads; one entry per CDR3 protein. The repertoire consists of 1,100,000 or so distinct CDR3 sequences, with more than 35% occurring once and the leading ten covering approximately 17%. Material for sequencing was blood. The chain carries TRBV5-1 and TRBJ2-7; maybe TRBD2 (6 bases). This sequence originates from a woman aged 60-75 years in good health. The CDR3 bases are TGCGCCAGCAGCTTTACCTGGGGGGCCTACGAGCAGTACTTC. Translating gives CASSFTWGAYEQYF.